The source of this TCR beta chain is a study of CD8 T cells in Susac syndrome. Only one count was recorded for this clonotype. V was trimmed by 3 bases and J by 0 bases, leaving 8 bases between them. This CDR3 has 14 amino acids. The germline V gene has CDR1 SQVTM and CDR2 ANQGSEA. Random hexamers were used to reverse transcribe about 0.5 to 1 ug of RNA. TCRdb re-called the immunoSEQ multiplex PCR reads through MiXCR, storing one row per CDR3 protein. The sample lists some 260,000 distinct CDR3 sequences, about 93% occurring once. The chain carries TRBV29-1 and TRBJ2-2; D is uncertain. What was sequenced was CD4+ T cells from PBMCs. This receptor was taken from a human donor with multiple sclerosis. CDR3 in amino acids: CSVEEPPNTGELFF. The CDR3 bases are TGCAGCGTTGAGGAGCCCCCGAACACCGGGGAGCTGTTTTTT.